Listed below are T cell receptor beta chains from one sample, sequenced in a study of cytomegalovirus exposure and HLA in healthy donors. TCRdb keeps only in-frame clones here, not all; method: immunoSEQ multiplex PCR. The sample holds about 48,000 clones. Sequenced input: PBMCs. Receptors were obtained from a male donor in good health and CMV-seropositive. CDR3s include the opening cysteine and the closing phenylalanine or tryptophan. The D gene is left open where the match is weak.

cdr3_nt: TGCGCCAGCAGCTTAGGAACAGGGGGCAATGTGCGTGGTGAAAAACTGTTTTTT
cdr3_aa: CASSLGTGGNVRGEKLFF
j_call: TRBJ1-4
d_call: TRBD1
v_call: TRBV5-1

cdr3_nt: TGTGCCAGCAGTGATTACGGGAACACCGGAGAGCTGTTTTTT
cdr3_aa: CASSDYGNTGELFF
j_call: TRBJ2-2
d_call: -
v_call: TRBV6-1

cdr3_nt: TGTGCCACCAGCAGAGATGGGGGGTTCTATGGCTACACCTTC
cdr3_aa: CATSRDGGFYGYTF
j_call: TRBJ1-2
d_call: -
v_call: TRBV15

cdr3_nt: TGTGCCAGCAGCTTAGCGGAGCACTCACCCCTCCACTTT
cdr3_aa: CASSLAEHSPLHF
j_call: TRBJ1-6
d_call: -
v_call: TRBV7-9

cdr3_nt: TGTGCCGGGGGGAGAGCGGGGGGGCCCAATACGCAGTATTTT
cdr3_aa: CAGGRAGGPNTQYF
j_call: TRBJ2-3
d_call: TRBD2
v_call: TRBV6-1

cdr3_nt: TGTGCCAGCAGTCCGGACAGGGTAGGCGCAGATACGCAGTATTTT
cdr3_aa: CASSPDRVGADTQYF
j_call: TRBJ2-3
d_call: TRBD1
v_call: TRBV5-4

cdr3_nt: TGTGCCAGCAGCTCCGGTCCCTCAGGAAACACCATATATTTT
cdr3_aa: CASSSGPSGNTIYF
j_call: TRBJ1-3
d_call: -
v_call: TRBV7-2

cdr3_nt: TGTGCCAGCAGTCAAAAAACCAGGTACCGCAATGAGCAGTTCTTC
cdr3_aa: CASSQKTRYRNEQFF
j_call: TRBJ2-1
d_call: -
v_call: TRBV28

cdr3_nt: TGTGCCAGCAGCAGACTAGCGGGGGGAATAGGAGATACGCAGTATTTT
cdr3_aa: CASSRLAGGIGDTQYF
j_call: TRBJ2-3
d_call: TRBD2
v_call: TRBV7-6

cdr3_nt: TGTGCCAGCAGCCGGCCCCCATGGGGCGGGATTGAAAAACTGTTTTTT
cdr3_aa: CASSRPPWGGIEKLFF
j_call: TRBJ1-4
d_call: -
v_call: TRBV7-6

cdr3_nt: TGTGCCAGCAGCTTTCCCCGGACAGCGAACACCGGGGAGCTGTTTTTT
cdr3_aa: CASSFPRTANTGELFF
j_call: TRBJ2-2
d_call: -
v_call: TRBV28

cdr3_nt: TGTGCCAGTAGTCCCACAGCGGATCACACTGAAGCTTTCTTT
cdr3_aa: CASSPTADHTEAFF
j_call: TRBJ1-1
d_call: -
v_call: TRBV19

cdr3_nt: TGTGCCAGCAGCCGTACGACAGTGGGTGGAAACACCATATATTTT
cdr3_aa: CASSRTTVGGNTIYF
j_call: TRBJ1-3
d_call: -
v_call: TRBV5-5

cdr3_nt: TGTGCCAGCAGGCACGTAGATGCTGTGCAGTTCTTC
cdr3_aa: CASRHVDAVQFF
j_call: TRBJ2-1
d_call: -
v_call: TRBV6-5

cdr3_nt: TGCGCCAGCAGCAGGGGACTAGCGGGGCAAGAGACCCAGTACTTC
cdr3_aa: CASSRGLAGQETQYF
j_call: TRBJ2-5
d_call: TRBD2
v_call: TRBV5-1

cdr3_nt: TGTGCCAGCAGCCCCGGGGAGCTTGAAAAACTGTTTTTT
cdr3_aa: CASSPGELEKLFF
j_call: TRBJ1-4
d_call: -
v_call: TRBV7-8

cdr3_nt: TGTGCCAGCACTACAAGCGCCCCCTACGAGCAGTACTTC
cdr3_aa: CASTTSAPYEQYF
j_call: TRBJ2-7
d_call: -
v_call: TRBV2

cdr3_nt: TGTGCCAGTAGAAAACTAGCGGGGGGGAAGTACAATGAGCAGTTCTTC
cdr3_aa: CASRKLAGGKYNEQFF
j_call: TRBJ2-1
d_call: TRBD2
v_call: TRBV19

cdr3_nt: TGTGCCAGCAGTCAAGAGGGTGGATATGGCTACACCTTC
cdr3_aa: CASSQEGGYGYTF
j_call: TRBJ1-2
d_call: -
v_call: TRBV11-1

cdr3_nt: TGTGCCTGGAGTGGACTAGCGGAAATCACAGATACGCAGTATTTT
cdr3_aa: CAWSGLAEITDTQYF
j_call: TRBJ2-3
d_call: TRBD2
v_call: TRBV30

cdr3_nt: TGTGCCAGCAGTGAAGAAGGGGGACAGCCCCAGCATTTT
cdr3_aa: CASSEEGGQPQHF
j_call: TRBJ1-5
d_call: -
v_call: TRBV2

cdr3_nt: TGCGCCAGCAGCCAAGCCCCTAGGGAGGGCACTGAAGCTTTCTTT
cdr3_aa: CASSQAPREGTEAFF
j_call: TRBJ1-1
d_call: -
v_call: TRBV4-3